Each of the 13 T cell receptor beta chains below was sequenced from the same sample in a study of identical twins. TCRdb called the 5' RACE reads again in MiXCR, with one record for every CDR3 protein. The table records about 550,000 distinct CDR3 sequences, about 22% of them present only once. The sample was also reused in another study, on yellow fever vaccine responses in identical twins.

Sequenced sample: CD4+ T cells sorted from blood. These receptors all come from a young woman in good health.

This chain's CDR3 is CASSSRTSGAGELFF. In DNA form, the CDR3 reads TGTGCCAGCAGCTCGCGGACTAGCGGGGCCGGGGAGCTGTTTTTT. This chain connects TRBV7-3 to TRBJ2-2; 12 nucleotides align to TRBD2. Unmatched junction bases numbered 3, after V lost 4 bases and J lost 6 bases. The CDR3 is 15 amino acids. In germline, CDR1 is SGHTA, CDR2 FQGTGA. Together with reference TRBV7-3 and TRBJ2-2, the CDR3 gives the full variable domain: GAGVSQTPSNKVTEKGKYVELRCDPISGHTALYWYRQSLGQGPEFLIYFQGTGAADDSGLPNDRFFAVRPEGSVSTLKIQRTERGDSAVYLCASSSRTSGAGELFFGEGSRLTVL.

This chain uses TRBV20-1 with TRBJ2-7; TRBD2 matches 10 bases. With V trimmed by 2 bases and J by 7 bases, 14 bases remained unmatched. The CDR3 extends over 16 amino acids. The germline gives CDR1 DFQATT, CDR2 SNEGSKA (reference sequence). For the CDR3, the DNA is TGCAGTGCTAGACCTCTCCTCACTAGCGGGACGGGGGAGCAGTACTTC. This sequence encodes CSARPLLTSGTGEQYF.

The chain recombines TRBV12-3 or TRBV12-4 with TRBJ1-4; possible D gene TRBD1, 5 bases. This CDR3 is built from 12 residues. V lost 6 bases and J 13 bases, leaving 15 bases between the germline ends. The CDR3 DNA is TGTGCCAGCAGAACTAGAGACAGCCCACTGTTTTTT. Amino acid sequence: CASRTRDSPLFF.

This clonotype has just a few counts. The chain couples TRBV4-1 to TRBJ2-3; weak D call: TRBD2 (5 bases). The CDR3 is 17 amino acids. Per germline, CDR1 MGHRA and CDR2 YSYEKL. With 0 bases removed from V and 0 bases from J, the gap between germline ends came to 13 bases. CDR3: CASSQDPTRVSTDTQYF. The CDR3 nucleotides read TGCGCCAGCAGCCAAGATCCCACTAGAGTTAGCACAGATACGCAGTATTTT.

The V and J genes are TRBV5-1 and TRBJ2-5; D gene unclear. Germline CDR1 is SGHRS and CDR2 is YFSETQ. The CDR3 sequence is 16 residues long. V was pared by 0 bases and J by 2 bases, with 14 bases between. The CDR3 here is CASSLGVGRWQETQYF. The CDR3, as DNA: TGCGCCAGCAGCTTGGGCGTAGGGCGGTGGCAAGAGACCCAGTACTTC.

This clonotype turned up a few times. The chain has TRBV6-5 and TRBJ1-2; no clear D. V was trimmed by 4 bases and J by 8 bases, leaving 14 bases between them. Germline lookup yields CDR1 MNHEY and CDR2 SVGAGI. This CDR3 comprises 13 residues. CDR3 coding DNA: TGTGCCAGCAGTTCCCGAGGATGGGGAGGCTACACCTTC. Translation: CASSSRGWGGYTF.

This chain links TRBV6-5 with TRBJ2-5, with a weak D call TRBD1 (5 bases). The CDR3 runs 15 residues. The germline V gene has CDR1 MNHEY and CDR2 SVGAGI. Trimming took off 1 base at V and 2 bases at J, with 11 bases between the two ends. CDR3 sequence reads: CASSYYRQGQETQYF. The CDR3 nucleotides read TGTGCCAGCAGTTACTATCGGCAGGGTCAAGAGACCCAGTACTTC.

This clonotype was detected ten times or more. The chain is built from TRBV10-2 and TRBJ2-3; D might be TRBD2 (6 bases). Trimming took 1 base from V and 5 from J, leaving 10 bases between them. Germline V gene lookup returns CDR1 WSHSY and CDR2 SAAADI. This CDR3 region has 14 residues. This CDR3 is CASSEWRELDTQYF. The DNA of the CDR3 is TGCGCCAGCAGTGAGTGGCGGGAACTAGATACGCAGTATTTT.

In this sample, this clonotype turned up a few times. This CDR3 is CSARTGTGKVGELFF. The CDR3 coding sequence is TGCAGTGCTAGAACAGGGACAGGGAAAGTTGGTGAGCTGTTTTTT. The rearrangement links TRBV20-1 to TRBJ2-2; 9 positions agree with TRBD1. The V and J ends lost 2 bases and 11 bases, in that order; junction bases with no gene match: 12. From germline, CDR1 is DFQATT and CDR2 SNEGSKA (reference sequence). The CDR3 is 15 amino acids.

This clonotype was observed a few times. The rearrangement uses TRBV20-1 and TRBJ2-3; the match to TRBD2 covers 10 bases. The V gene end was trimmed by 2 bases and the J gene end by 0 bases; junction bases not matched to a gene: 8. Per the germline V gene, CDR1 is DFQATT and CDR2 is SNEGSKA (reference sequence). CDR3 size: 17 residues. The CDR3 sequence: CSARPIAGGPSTDTQYF. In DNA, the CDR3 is TGCAGTGCTAGACCCATAGCGGGAGGCCCTAGCACAGATACGCAGTATTTT.

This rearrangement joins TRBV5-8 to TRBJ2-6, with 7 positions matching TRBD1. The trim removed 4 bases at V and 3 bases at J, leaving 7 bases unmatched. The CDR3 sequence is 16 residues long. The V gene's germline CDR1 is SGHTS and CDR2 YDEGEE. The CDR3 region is CASSVTTGVGANVLTF. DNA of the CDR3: TGTGCCAGCAGCGTCACAACAGGGGTTGGGGCCAACGTCCTGACTTTC. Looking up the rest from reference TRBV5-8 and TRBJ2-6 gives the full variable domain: EAGVTQSPTHLIKTRGQQATLRCSPISGHTSVYWYQQALGLGLQFLLWYDEGEERNRGNFPPRFSGRQFPNYSSELNVNALELEDSALYLCASSVTTGVGANVLTFGAGSRLTVL.

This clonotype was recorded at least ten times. In nucleotides, the CDR3 is TGCGCCAGCAGCGAGGACAGGGGCATGGGGGGCTACACCTTC. It codes for CASSEDRGMGGYTF. The rearrangement links TRBV5-1 to TRBJ1-2; TRBD1 matches at 9 bases. CDR1 is SGHRS and CDR2 is YFSETQ in the germline V gene. The CDR3 is 14 amino acids. V lost 4 bases to trimming and J lost 8 bases; unmatched junction nucleotides: 9.

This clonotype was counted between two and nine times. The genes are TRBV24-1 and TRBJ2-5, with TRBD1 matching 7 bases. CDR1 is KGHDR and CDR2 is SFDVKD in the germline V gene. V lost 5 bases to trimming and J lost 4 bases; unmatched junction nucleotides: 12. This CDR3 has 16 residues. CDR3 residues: CATSANRGVAGETQYF. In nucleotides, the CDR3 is TGTGCCACCAGTGCCAACAGGGGAGTAGCAGGAGAGACCCAGTACTTC.